These 26 T cell receptor beta chains were all obtained from the same sample, sequenced in a study of cytomegalovirus exposure and HLA in healthy donors. PCR employed 60 Vbeta and 13 Jbeta primers. Only in-frame clones appear in the TCRdb table, and some are missing; sequencing was by immunoSEQ multiplex PCR. The sample contains around 100,000 clones, around three quarters of which appear only once. The sample consisted of PBMCs. These receptors all stem from a female donor in good health and CMV-seropositive.

The V and J genes are TRBV7-2 and TRBJ2-1; 7 bases fit TRBD2. Unmatched junction bases numbered 7, after V lost 1 base and J lost 7 bases. This CDR3 comprises 15 residues. Germline V lookup: CDR1 SGHTA, CDR2 FQGNSA. The CDR3 coding sequence is TGTGCCAGCAGCTTAGAGCGCGGGAGTCTTAATGAGCAGTTCTTC. This encodes CASSLERGSLNEQFF.

This chain connects TRBV15 to TRBJ1-2; a weak D match, TRBD1 (6 bases). Trimming shortened V by 2 bases and J by 8 bases, and 12 bases separated the two germline ends. Germline-derived CDR1 and CDR2 are LNHNV and YYDKDF (reference sequence). CDR3 length equals 13 residues. The CDR3 bases are TGTGCCACCAGCAGACCGAACAGGGAAGGCTACACCTTC. Amino acids: CATSRPNREGYTF.

The chain is built from TRBV27 and TRBJ1-5, with TRBD1 as a possible D gene (5 bases). This CDR3 is built from 17 residues. Trimming shortened V by 3 bases and J by 0 bases, and 15 bases separated the two germline ends. The germline CDR1 and CDR2 sequences are MNHEY and SMNVEV (reference sequence). The CDR3 spells CASSLQGGGYSNQPQHF. The CDR3 DNA is TGTGCCAGCAGTTTGCAGGGTGGGGGGTATAGCAATCAGCCCCAGCATTTT.

The chain is built from TRBV5-1 and TRBJ2-3; perhaps TRBD2 as D (5 bases). The V gene's germline CDR1 is SGHRS and CDR2 YFSETQ. The CDR3 sequence is 17 residues long. Trimming stripped 4 bases from V and 6 bases from J, with 24 bases between. This CDR3 reads CASSPPPGIPWDDTQYF. The CDR3 DNA reads TGCGCCAGCAGCCCTCCGCCGGGGATCCCCTGGGATGATACGCAGTATTTT.

The chain couples TRBV7-9 to TRBJ2-3, with TRBD2 matching over 8 bases. J gave up 2 bases and V 6 bases, and 7 bases lay outside the gene matches. Germline V lookup: CDR1 SEHNR, CDR2 FQNEAQ (reference sequence). The CDR3 loop spans 15 amino acids. In DNA form, the CDR3 reads TGTGCCAGCAGTAAGGTAGCGGGGCTCACAGATACGCAGTATTTT. Protein: CASSKVAGLTDTQYF.

V gene TRBV19 combines with J gene TRBJ2-7, with 7 bases identical to TRBD2. With 6 bases clipped from V and 6 bases from J, the junction kept 11 bases outside the gene matches. The length of the CDR3 is 14 residues. Germline-derived CDR1 and CDR2 are LNHDA and SQIVND (reference sequence). The CDR3 sequence: CASRGTGLTSEQYF. The CDR3, as DNA: TGTGCCAGTAGAGGGACGGGACTAACAAGCGAGCAGTACTTC.

A word on this clone: One junction end disagrees with the germline gene, perhaps due to a read error. The chain carries TRBV7-9 and TRBJ2-7; 9 nucleotides match TRBD1. The CDR3 contains 16 residues. Germline V gene sequence: CDR1 SEHNR, CDR2 FQNEAQ (reference sequence). The CDR3 nucleotides are TGTTCCAGCAGCCACCCGGCCGGGACAGGGCTGCGGGAGCAGTACTTC. It is translated as CSSSHPAGTGLREQYF. Full variable domain (outside the CDR3, taken from reference TRBV7-9 and TRBJ2-7): DTGVSQNPRHKITKRGQNVTFRCDPISEHNRLYWYRQTLGQGPEFLTYFQNEAQLEKSRLLSDRFSAERPKGSFSTLEIQRTEQGDSAMYLCSSSHPAGTGLREQYFGPGTRLTVT.

The rearrangement links TRBV5-1 to TRBJ1-1; weak D call: TRBD1 (5 bases). The CDR3 covers 13 residues. Trimming pared 5 bases from V and 1 base from J, leaving 9 bases between. The germline V gene encodes CDR1 SGHRS and CDR2 YFSETQ. CDR3 nucleotides: TGCGCCAGCAGTCAAAGGGGGAACACTGAAGCTTTCTTT. Its protein is CASSQRGNTEAFF.

This clone came up a few times. J is TRBJ2-2 and V is TRBV18; 8 bases match TRBD1. Germline V gives CDR1 KGHSH, CDR2 LQKENI. Germline trimming cut 3 bases from V and 9 bases from J; bases unmatched to any gene: 9. The CDR3 contains 15 residues. The CDR3 here is CASSPHPTGVRELFF. CDR3 nucleotides: TGTGCCAGCTCACCCCACCCGACAGGGGTACGGGAGCTGTTTTTT.

Concerning this clone: At one end, the junction sequence differs from germline, possibly due to a read error. The chain links TRBV5-4 to TRBJ2-6, with a tentative D call TRBD1 (5 bases). The CDR3 length is 18 residues. Looked up from germline, CDR1 is SGHNT and CDR2 is YYREEE (reference sequence). The DNA of the CDR3 is TGTGCCAGCAGCGCGCCCCTTCGACTGAACTCTGGGGCCAACGGCCTGACTTTC. It encodes CASSAPLRLNSGANGLTF.

The chain links TRBV19 to TRBJ1-2; 8 bases map to TRBD1. V lost 1 base to trimming and J lost 3 bases; unmatched junction nucleotides: 7. This CDR3 region has 16 residues. The germline V gene encodes CDR1 LNHDA and CDR2 SQIVND (reference sequence). As DNA, the CDR3 is TGTGCCAGTAGTATAGTACGGGACAGGTTCCACTATGGCTACACCTTC. Its protein product is CASSIVRDRFHYGYTF.

The chain carries TRBV7-6 and TRBJ2-5, with 14 bases lining up with TRBD2. Germline-derived CDR1 and CDR2 are SGHVS and FNYEAQ. Losses at the gene ends were 1 base for V and 5 bases for J; bases not matched to a gene: 6. There are 17 residues in the CDR3. The chain's CDR3 is CASSLGGTSGSWETQYF. For the CDR3, the DNA is TGTGCCAGCAGCTTAGGCGGGACTAGCGGGAGCTGGGAGACCCAGTACTTC.

The rearrangement links TRBV5-1 to TRBJ1-5, with a tentative D call TRBD1 (5 bases). The V end was cut by 4 bases, the J end by 1 base, with 15 bases between. The CDR3 is made up of 16 amino acids. CDR1 and CDR2 (germline): SGHRS, YFSETQ. The CDR3 reads CASSPGGGWSNQPQHF. As DNA, the CDR3 is TGCGCCAGCAGCCCCGGCGGGGGATGGAGCAATCAGCCCCAGCATTTT.

The rearrangement links TRBV4-2 to TRBJ2-2, with TRBD2 as a possible D gene (5 bases). The ends were cut back, 2 bases at V and 5 bases at J, with 12 bases in the middle. CDR3 length: 15 amino acids. Germline values: CDR1 LGHNA, CDR2 YNFKEQ. The CDR3, as DNA: TGTGCCAGCAGCCAAACCACGGGGTGGACCGGGGAGCTGTTTTTT. Translation: CASSQTTGWTGELFF.

The chain is built from TRBV30 and TRBJ1-5; 7 bases are shared with TRBD1. This CDR3 is 15 amino acids long. The germline V gene has CDR1 GTSNPN and CDR2 SVGIG (reference sequence). J lost 0 bases, V lost 4 bases, and 6 bases had no gene match. CDR3 coding DNA: TGTGCCTGGACCCCGGGGACAGCTAGCAATCAGCCCCAGCATTTT. This encodes CAWTPGTASNQPQHF.

The V gene is TRBV10-2, the J gene TRBJ2-3, with TRBD2 identical over 10 bases. The CDR3 covers 15 residues. CDR1 and CDR2 (germline): WSHSY, SAAADI. Trimming cost V 5 bases and J 4 bases; bases outside gene matches: 6. This CDR3 reads CASSRAGGGADTQYF. In DNA form, the CDR3 reads TGCGCCAGCAGTAGAGCGGGAGGGGGGGCAGATACGCAGTATTTT.

The V call is TRBV30, the J call TRBJ2-1, with 7 bases lining up with TRBD1. The CDR3 extends over 13 amino acids. From germline, CDR1 is GTSNPN and CDR2 SVGIG (reference sequence). V lost 6 bases and J lost 1; bases outside the gene matches: 3. The CDR3 is CACQGVSYNEQFF. CDR3 nucleotides: TGTGCCTGCCAGGGGGTTTCCTACAATGAGCAGTTCTTC. Looking up the rest from reference TRBV30 and TRBJ2-1 gives the full variable domain: SQTIHQWPATLVQPVGSPLSLECTVEGTSNPNLYWYRQAAGRGLQLLFYSVGIGQISSEVPQNLSASRPQDRQFILSSKKLLLSDSGFYLCACQGVSYNEQFFGPGTRLTVL.

Points on this clone: A junction end diverges from the germline sequence, so it may reflect a read error. The rearrangement uses TRBV11-2 and TRBJ2-3, with D unresolved. The CDR3 consists of 14 residues. Per the germline V gene, CDR1 is SGHAT and CDR2 is FQNNGV. CDR3 nucleotides: TGTGCCAACAGCCCCGAGTTTGGCACAGATACGCAGTATTTT. Its translation is CANSPEFGTDTQYF.

This clone was picked up a small number of times. V and J are TRBV5-1 and TRBJ1-2, with 7 bases matching TRBD1. J was trimmed by 4 bases and V by 0 bases; bases with no gene match: 3. The CDR3 runs 14 residues. In germline, CDR1 is SGHRS, CDR2 YFSETQ. This CDR3 reads CASSLEGAIYGYTF. In nucleotides, the CDR3 is TGCGCCAGCAGCTTGGAGGGGGCGATCTATGGCTACACCTTC.

The genes are TRBV4-1 and TRBJ2-1, with 8 bases fitting TRBD2. The CDR3 spans 16 residues. Germline loops: CDR1 MGHRA, CDR2 YSYEKL. Trimming took 0 bases from V and 4 from J; bases not matched to a gene: 5. The CDR3 DNA reads TGCGCCAGCAGCCAAGAGGGTAGCGGGGCATACAATGAGCAGTTCTTC. It specifies CASSQEGSGAYNEQFF.

As regards this clone: Germline is not matched at one junction end, which may reflect a read error. The J gene is TRBJ2-5, the V gene TRBV7-9; weak D call: TRBD2 (5 bases). Germline V gene sequence: CDR1 SEHNR, CDR2 FQNEAQ (reference sequence). The CDR3 extends over 13 amino acids. The CDR3 sequence: CSSSHWEQETQYF. In DNA, the CDR3 is TGTTCCAGCAGCCATTGGGAGCAAGAGACCCAGTACTTC.

Turning to this clone: A junction end diverges from the germline sequence, so it may reflect a read error. V usage is TRBV27 and J usage is TRBJ1-6; no firm D call. Per germline, CDR1 MNHEY and CDR2 SMNVEV (reference sequence). This CDR3 region has 13 residues. The CDR3 loop reads CASSLLRNSSLHF. DNA of the CDR3: TGTGCCAGCAGTTTATTGCGGAATTCATCCCTCCACTTT.

This chain links TRBV10-3 with TRBJ1-1; D uncertain. Germline V gene sequence: CDR1 ENHRY, CDR2 SYGVKD. The length of the CDR3 is 14 residues. V lost 0 bases and J lost 4, with 9 bases in between. This CDR3 reads CAISESPGFTEAFF. Here the CDR3 DNA reads TGTGCCATCAGTGAGTCACCGGGTTTCACTGAAGCTTTCTTT.

The chain is built from TRBV5-1 and TRBJ1-4; D is unclear. Germline V gene lookup returns CDR1 SGHRS and CDR2 YFSETQ. The CDR3 totals 15 residues. Trimming cost V 6 bases and J 6 bases, with 18 bases left between them. The chain's CDR3 is CASTPDGRRDEKLFF. CDR3 bases: TGCGCCAGCACCCCGGACGGCCGGAGGGATGAAAAACTGTTTTTT.

The rearrangement uses TRBV30 and TRBJ2-1, with TRBD1 as a possible D gene (5 bases). In germline, CDR1 is GTSNPN, CDR2 SVGIG (reference sequence). The CDR3 runs to 18 residues. Trimming took 0 bases from V and 8 from J, leaving 26 bases between them. The CDR3 nucleotides are TGTGCCTGGAGTGTAAGGGGTATGCTAAACCTCCCTAGGGATGAGCAGTTCTTC. This sequence encodes CAWSVRGMLNLPRDEQFF.

The chain is built from TRBV7-2 and TRBJ2-3; TRBD1 is a possible D gene (5 bases). V dropped 5 bases and J dropped 5 bases, with 14 bases sitting between them. The CDR3 extends over 14 amino acids. CDR1 SGHTA and CDR2 FQGNSA come from the germline V gene. Here the CDR3 reads CASSRQTERDTQYF. DNA for the CDR3: TGTGCCAGCAGCCGCCAGACAGAAAGAGATACGCAGTATTTT.